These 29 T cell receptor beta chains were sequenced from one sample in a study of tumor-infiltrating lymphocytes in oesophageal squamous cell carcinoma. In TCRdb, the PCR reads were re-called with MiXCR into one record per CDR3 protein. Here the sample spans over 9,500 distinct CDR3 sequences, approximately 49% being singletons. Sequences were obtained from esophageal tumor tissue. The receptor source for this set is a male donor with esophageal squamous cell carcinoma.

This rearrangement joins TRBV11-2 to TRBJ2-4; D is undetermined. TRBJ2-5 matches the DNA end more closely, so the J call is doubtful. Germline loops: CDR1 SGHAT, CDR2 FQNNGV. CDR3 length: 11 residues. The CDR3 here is CASGLGETQYF. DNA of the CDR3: TGTGCCAGCGGGCTGGGAGAGACCCAGTACTTC.

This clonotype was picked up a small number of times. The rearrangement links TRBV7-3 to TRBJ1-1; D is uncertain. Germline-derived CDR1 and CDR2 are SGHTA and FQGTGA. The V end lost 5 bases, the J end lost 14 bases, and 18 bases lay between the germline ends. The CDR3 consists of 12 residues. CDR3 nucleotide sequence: TGTGCCAGCAGCCCGTCGTACAATGAGCAGTTCTTT. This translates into CASSPSYNEQFF.

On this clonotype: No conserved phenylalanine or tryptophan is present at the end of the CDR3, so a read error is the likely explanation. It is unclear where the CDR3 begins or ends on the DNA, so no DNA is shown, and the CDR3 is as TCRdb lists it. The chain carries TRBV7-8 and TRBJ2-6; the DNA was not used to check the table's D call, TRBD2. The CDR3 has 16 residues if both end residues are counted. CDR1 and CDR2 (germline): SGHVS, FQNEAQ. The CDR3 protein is CASSQTGGPYEQYFGA.

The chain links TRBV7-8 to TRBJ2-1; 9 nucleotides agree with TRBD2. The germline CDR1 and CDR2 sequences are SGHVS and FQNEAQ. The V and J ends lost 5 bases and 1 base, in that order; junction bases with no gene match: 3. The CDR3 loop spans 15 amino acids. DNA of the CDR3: TGTGCCAGCAGCCAGCTAGCGGGATCCTACAATGAGCAGTTCTTC. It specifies CASSQLAGSYNEQFF.

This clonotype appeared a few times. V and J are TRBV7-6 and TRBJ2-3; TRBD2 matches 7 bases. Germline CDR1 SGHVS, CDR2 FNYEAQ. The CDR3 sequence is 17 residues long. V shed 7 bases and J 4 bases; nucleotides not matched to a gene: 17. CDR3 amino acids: CASTLSQASGVSDTQYF. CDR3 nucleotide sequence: TGTGCCAGCACCCTCTCTCAGGCTAGCGGCGTTTCAGATACGCAGTATTTT.

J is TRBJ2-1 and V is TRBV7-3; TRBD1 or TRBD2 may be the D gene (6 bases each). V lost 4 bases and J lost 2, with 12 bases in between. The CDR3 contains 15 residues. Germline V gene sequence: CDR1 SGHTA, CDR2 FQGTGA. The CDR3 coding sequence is TGTGCCAGCAGCTATAAAGGGGGGACCTACAATGAGCAGTTCTTC. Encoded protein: CASSYKGGTYNEQFF.

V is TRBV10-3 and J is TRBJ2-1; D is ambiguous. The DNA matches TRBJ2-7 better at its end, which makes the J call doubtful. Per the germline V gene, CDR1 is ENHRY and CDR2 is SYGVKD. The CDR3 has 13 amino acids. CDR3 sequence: CAISEALDGEQYF. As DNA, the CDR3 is TGTGCCATCAGTGAGGCTTTAGATGGTGAGCAGTACTTC.

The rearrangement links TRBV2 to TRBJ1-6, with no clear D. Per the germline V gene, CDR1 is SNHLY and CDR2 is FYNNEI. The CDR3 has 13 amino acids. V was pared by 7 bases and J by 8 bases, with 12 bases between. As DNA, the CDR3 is TGTGCCAGCACCCCGCAGCCCTATTCACCCCTCCACTTT. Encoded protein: CASTPQPYSPLHF.

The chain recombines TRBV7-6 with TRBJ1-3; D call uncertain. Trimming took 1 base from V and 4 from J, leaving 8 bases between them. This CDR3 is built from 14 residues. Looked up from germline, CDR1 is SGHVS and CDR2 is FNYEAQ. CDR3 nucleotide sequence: TGTGCCAGCAGCTTAGACCAGAGAGGAAACACCATATATTTT. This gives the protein CASSLDQRGNTIYF.

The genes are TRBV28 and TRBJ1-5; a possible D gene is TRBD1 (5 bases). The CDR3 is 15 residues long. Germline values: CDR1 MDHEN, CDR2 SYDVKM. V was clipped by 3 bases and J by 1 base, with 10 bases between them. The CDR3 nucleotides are TGTGCCAGCAGTTTGACGGGGGTGAGCAATCAGCCCCAGCATTTT. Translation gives CASSLTGVSNQPQHF.

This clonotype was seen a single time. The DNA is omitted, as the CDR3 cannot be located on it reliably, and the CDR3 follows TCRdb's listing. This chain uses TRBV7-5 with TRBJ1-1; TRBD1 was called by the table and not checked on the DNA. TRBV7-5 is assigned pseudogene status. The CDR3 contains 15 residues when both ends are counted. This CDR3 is CISVPEALTGAEAFF.

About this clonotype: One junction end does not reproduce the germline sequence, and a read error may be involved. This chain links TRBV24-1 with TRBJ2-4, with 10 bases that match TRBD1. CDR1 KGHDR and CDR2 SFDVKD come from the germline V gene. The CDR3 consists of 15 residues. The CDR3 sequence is CATSASDRGLTEAFF. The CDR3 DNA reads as TGTGCCACCAGCGCCTCTGACAGGGGGCTGACTGAAGCTTTCTTC.

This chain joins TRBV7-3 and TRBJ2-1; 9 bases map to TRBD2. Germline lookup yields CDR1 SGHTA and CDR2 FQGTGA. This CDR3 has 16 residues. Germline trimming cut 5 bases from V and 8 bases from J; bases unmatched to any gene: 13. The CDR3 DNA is TGTGCCAGCAGCCGCAAGGCGGGGGGGCCAAGGGATGAGCAGTTCTTC. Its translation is CASSRKAGGPRDEQFF. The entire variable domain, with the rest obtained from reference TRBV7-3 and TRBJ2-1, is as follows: GAGVSQTPSNKVTEKGKYVELRCDPISGHTALYWYRQSLGQGPEFLIYFQGTGAADDSGLPNDRFFAVRPEGSVSTLKIQRTERGDSAVYLCASSRKAGGPRDEQFFGPGTRLTVL.

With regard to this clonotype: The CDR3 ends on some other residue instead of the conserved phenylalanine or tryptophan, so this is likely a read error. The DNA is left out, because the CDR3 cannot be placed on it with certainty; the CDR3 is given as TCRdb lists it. This CDR3 is CASSPRGPGTSEYTDTQYFGA. The chain combines TRBV7-6 with TRBJ2-1; TRBD2 was called by the table and not checked on the DNA. The CDR3 totals 21 residues, both ends included. CDR1 and CDR2 (germline): SGHVS, FNYEAQ.

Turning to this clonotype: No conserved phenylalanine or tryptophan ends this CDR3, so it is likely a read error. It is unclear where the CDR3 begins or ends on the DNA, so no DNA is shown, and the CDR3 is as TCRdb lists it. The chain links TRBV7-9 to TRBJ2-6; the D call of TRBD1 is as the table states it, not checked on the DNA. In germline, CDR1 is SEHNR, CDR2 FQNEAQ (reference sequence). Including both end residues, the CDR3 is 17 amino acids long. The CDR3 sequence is CASSLDRSVAAEQFFGA.

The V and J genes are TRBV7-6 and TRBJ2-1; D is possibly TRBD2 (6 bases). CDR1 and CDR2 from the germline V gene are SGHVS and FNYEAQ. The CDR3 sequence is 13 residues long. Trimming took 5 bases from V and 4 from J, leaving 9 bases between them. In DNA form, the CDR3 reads TGTGCCAGCAGCAGGCGGGATTACAATGAGCAGTTCTTC. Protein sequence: CASSRRDYNEQFF.

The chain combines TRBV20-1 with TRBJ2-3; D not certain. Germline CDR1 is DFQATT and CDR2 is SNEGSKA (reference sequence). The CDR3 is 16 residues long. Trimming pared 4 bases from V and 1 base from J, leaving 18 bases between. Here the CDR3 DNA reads TGCAGTGCTACACGGGCCTTTGACGGGCGCACAGATACGCAGTATTTT. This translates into CSATRAFDGRTDTQYF.

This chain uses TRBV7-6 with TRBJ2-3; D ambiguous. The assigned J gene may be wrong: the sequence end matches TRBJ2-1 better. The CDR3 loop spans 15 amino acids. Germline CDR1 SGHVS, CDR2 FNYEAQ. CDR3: CASSSGRLDGDEQFF. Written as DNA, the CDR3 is TGTGCCAGCAGCTCGGGCAGGCTGGATGGGGATGAGCAGTTCTTC.

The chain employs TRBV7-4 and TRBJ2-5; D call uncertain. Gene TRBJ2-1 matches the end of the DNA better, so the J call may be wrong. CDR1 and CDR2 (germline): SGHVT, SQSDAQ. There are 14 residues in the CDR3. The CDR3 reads CASSFWLAYNEQFF. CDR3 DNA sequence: TGTGCCAGCAGCTTCTGGCTGGCCTACAATGAGCAGTTCTTC.

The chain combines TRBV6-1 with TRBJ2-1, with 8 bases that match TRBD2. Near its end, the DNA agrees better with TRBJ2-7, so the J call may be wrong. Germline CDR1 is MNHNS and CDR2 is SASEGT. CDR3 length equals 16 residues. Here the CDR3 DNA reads TGTGCCAGCTCGGCGGGAGGAAGTATTAGATCCTACGAGCAGTACTTC. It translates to CASSAGGSIRSYEQYF.

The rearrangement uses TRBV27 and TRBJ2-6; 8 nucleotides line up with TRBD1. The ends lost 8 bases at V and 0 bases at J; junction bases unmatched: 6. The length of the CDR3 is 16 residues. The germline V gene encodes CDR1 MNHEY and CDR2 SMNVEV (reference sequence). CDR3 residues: CASQTGDISGANVLTF. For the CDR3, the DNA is TGTGCCAGCCAGACAGGGGACATCTCTGGGGCCAACGTCCTGACTTTC.

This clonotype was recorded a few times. CDR3 residues: CASSSGLHPDEQFF. The CDR3 DNA reads TGTGCCAGCAGCTCGGGACTCCATCCCGATGAGCAGTTCTTC. The V and J genes are TRBV6-1 and TRBJ2-1; D might be TRBD2 (6 bases). Germline V gene sequence: CDR1 MNHNS, CDR2 SASEGT. This CDR3 comprises 14 residues. Trimming stripped 6 bases from V and 8 bases from J, with 17 bases between.

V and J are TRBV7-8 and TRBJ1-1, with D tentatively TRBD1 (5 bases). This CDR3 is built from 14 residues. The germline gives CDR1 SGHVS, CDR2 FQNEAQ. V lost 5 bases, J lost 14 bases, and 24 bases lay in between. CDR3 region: CASSAGTSVNEQFF. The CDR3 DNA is TGTGCCAGCAGCGCCGGGACTAGTGTAAATGAGCAGTTCTTT.

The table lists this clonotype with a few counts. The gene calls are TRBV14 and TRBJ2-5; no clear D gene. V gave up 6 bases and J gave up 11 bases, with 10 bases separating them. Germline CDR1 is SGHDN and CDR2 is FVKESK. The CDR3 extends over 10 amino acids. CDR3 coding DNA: TGTGCCAGCAGTGGCCCCCGGCAGTACTTC. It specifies CASSGPRQYF.

The CDR3 loop reads CASPREEGNTEAFF. The CDR3 nucleotides are TGTGCCAGTCCCCGAGAGGAGGGGAACACTGAAGCTTTCTTT. This chain uses TRBV28 with TRBJ2-3, with D unclear. Matching the DNA end better, TRBJ1-1 makes the J call doubtful. The CDR3 is made up of 14 amino acids. Germline-derived CDR1 and CDR2 are MDHEN and SYDVKM.

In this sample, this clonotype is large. Written as DNA, the CDR3 is TGTGCCAGCAGCTCCCTTCCCCTATCTAGCGGGTCTTCACTCGACGAGCAGTACTTC. Translating it yields CASSSLPLSSGSSLDEQYF. This chain links TRBV7-3 with TRBJ2-7; 8 bases are a match to TRBD2. Trimming removed 4 bases from V and 5 bases from J; junction bases left unmatched: 22. CDR3 length: 19 amino acids. Germline CDR1 reads SGHTA; CDR2 reads FQGTGA.

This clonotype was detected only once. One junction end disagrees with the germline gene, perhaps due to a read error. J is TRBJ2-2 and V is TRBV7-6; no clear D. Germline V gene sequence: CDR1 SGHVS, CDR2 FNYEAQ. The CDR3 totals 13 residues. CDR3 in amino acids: CASRSQNTGELFF. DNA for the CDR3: TGTGCTAGCAGGAGTCAGAACACCGGGGAGCTGTTTTTT.

The chain's CDR3 is CASSRGQASYNEQFF. CDR3 DNA sequence: TGTGCCAGCAGCCGGGGACAGGCCTCCTACAATGAGCAGTTCTTC. The rearrangement joins TRBV11-2 to TRBJ2-1; 8 positions match TRBD1. Losses at the gene ends were 5 bases for V and 0 bases for J; bases not matched to a gene: 3. The CDR3 runs to 15 residues. The germline V gene has CDR1 SGHAT and CDR2 FQNNGV. Together with reference TRBV11-2 and TRBJ2-1, the CDR3 gives the full variable domain: EAGVAQSPRYKIIEKRQSVAFWCNPISGHATLYWYQQILGQGPKLLIQFQNNGVVDDSQLPKDRFSAERLKGVDSTLKIQPAKLEDSAVYLCASSRGQASYNEQFFGPGTRLTVL.

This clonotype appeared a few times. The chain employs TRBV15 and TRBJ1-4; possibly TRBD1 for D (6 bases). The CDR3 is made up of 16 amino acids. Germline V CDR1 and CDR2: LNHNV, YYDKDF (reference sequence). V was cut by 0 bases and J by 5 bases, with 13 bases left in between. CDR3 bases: TGTGCCACCAGCAGAGAGAGGACAGTAGTCAATGAAAAACTGTTTTTT. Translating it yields CATSRERTVVNEKLFF.